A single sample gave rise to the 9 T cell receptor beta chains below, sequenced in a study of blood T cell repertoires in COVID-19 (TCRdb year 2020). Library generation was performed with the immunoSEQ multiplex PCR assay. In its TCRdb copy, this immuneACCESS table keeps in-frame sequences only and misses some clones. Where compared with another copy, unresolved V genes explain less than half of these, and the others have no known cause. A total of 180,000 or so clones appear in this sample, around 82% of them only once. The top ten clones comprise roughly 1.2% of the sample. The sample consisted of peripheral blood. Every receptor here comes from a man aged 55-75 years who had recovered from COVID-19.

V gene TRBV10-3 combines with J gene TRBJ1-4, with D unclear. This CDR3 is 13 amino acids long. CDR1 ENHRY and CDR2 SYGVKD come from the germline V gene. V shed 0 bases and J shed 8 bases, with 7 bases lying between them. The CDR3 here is CAISESAGEKLFF. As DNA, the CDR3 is TGTGCCATCAGTGAGTCAGCGGGAGAAAAACTGTTTTTT.

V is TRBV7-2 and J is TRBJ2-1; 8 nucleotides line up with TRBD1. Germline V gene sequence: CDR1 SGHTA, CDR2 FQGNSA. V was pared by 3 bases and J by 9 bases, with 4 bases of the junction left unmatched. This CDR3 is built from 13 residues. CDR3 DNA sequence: TGTGCCAGCAGCTTCGGACAGGGCGGTGAGCAGTTCTTC. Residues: CASSFGQGGEQFF.

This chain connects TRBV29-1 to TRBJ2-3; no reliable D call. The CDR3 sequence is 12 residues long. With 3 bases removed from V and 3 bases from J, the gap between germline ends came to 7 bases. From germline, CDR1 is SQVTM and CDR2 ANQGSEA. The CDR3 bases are TGCAGCGTTGAGACTCCGACAGATACGCAGTATTTT. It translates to CSVETPTDTQYF.

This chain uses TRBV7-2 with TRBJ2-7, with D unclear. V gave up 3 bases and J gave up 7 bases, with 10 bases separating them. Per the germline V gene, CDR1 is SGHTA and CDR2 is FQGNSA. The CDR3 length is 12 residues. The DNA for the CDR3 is TGTGCCAGCAGCTTCCCATCCCGGGAGCAGTACTTC. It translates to CASSFPSREQYF.

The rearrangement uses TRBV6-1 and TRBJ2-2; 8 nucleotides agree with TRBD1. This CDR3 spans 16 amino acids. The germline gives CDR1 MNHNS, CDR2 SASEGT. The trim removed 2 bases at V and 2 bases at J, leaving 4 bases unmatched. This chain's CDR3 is CASSEMGQENTGELFF. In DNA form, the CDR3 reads TGTGCCAGCAGTGAAATGGGACAGGAAAACACCGGGGAGCTGTTTTTT.

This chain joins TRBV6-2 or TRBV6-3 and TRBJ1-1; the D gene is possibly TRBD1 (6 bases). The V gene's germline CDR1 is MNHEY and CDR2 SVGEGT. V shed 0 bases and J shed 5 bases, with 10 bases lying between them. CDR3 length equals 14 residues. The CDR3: CASSYSPGETEAFF. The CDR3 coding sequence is TGTGCCAGCAGTTACTCGCCAGGGGAAACTGAAGCTTTCTTT.

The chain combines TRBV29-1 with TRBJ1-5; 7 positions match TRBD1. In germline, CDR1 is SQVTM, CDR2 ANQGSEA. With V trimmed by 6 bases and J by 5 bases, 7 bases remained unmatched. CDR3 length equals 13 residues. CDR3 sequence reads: CSVSGTADQPQHF. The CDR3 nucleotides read TGCAGCGTATCCGGGACAGCCGATCAGCCCCAGCATTTT.

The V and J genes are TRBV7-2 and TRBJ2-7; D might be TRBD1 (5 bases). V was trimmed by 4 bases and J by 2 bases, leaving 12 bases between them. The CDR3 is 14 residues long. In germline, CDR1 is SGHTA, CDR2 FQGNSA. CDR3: CASSWNADTYEQYF. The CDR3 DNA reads TGTGCCAGCAGCTGGAACGCGGACACCTACGAGCAGTACTTC.

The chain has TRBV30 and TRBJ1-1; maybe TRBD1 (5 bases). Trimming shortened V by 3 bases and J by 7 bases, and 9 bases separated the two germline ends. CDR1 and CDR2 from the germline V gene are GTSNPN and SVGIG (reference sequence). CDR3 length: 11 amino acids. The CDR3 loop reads CAWRGHVEAFF. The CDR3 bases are TGTGCCTGGAGGGGGCATGTTGAAGCTTTCTTT.